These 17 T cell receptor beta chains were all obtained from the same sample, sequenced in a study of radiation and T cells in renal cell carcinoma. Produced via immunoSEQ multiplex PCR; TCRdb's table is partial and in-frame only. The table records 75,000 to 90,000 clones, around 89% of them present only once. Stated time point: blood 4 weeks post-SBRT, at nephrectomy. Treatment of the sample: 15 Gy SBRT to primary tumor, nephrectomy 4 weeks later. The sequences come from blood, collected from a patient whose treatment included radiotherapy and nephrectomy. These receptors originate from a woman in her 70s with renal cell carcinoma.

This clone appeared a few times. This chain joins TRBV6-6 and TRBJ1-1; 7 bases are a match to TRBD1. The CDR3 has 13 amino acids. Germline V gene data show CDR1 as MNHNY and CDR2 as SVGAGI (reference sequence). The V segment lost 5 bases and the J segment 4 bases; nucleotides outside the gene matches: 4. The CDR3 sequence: CASSPTGSTEAFF. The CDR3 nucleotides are TGTGCCAGCAGTCCGACAGGGTCCACTGAAGCTTTCTTT.

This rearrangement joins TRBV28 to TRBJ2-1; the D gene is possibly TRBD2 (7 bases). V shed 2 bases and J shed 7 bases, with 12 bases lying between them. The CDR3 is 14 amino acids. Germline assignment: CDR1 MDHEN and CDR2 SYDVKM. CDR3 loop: CASSLGGARNEQFF. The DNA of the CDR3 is TGTGCCAGCAGTTTAGGGGGGGCGCGGAATGAGCAGTTCTTC. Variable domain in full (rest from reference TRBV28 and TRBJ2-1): DVKVTQSSRYLVKRTGEKVFLECVQDMDHENMFWYRQDPGLGLRLIYFSYDVKMKEKGDIPEGYSVSREKKERFSLILESASTNQTSMYLCASSLGGARNEQFFGPGTRLTVL.

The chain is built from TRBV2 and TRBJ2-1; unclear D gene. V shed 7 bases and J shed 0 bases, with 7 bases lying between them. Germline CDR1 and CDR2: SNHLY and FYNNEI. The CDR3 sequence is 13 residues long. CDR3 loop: CASTANSYNEQFF. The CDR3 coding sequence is TGTGCCAGCACGGCGAACTCCTACAATGAGCAGTTCTTC.

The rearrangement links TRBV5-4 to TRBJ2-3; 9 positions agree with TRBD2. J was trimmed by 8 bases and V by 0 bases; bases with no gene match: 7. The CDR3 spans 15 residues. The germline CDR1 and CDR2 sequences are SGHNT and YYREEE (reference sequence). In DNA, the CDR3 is TGTGCCAGCAGCTTGGCGACTAGCGGACCCCCTACGCAGTATTTT. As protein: CASSLATSGPPTQYF.

CDR3 in amino acids: CASSLGLGLADFNEQFF. CDR3 DNA sequence: TGTGCCAGCAGTCTCGGCCTGGGACTAGCGGACTTCAATGAGCAGTTCTTC. The chain employs TRBV27 and TRBJ2-1; 11 bases are a match to TRBD2. The CDR3 totals 17 residues. Germline V gene data show CDR1 as MNHEY and CDR2 as SMNVEV (reference sequence). The V and J ends lost 5 bases and 6 bases, in that order; junction bases with no gene match: 12.

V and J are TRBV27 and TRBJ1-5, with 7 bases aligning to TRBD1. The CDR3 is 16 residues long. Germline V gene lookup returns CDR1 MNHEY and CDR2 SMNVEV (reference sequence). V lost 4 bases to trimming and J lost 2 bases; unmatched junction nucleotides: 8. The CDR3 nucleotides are TGTGCCAGCAGTTCCGCCGGGACAGTGGGCAATCAGCCCCAGCATTTT. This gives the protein CASSSAGTVGNQPQHF.

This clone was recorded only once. CDR3 DNA: TGTGCCAGCAGTTCGAGGGGAACTAACTATGGCTACACCTTC. This codes for CASSSRGTNYGYTF. The chain combines TRBV2 with TRBJ1-2, with TRBD1 as a possible D gene (5 bases). Trimming stripped 5 bases from V and 0 bases from J, with 10 bases between. CDR1 is SNHLY, CDR2 FYNNEI, per germline. CDR3 length: 14 amino acids.

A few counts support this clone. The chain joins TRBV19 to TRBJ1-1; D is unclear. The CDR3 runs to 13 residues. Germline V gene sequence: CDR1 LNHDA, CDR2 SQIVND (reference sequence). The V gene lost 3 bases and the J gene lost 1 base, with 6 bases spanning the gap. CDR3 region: CASSITQNTEAFF. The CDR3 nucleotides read TGTGCCAGTAGTATCACTCAGAACACTGAAGCTTTCTTT.

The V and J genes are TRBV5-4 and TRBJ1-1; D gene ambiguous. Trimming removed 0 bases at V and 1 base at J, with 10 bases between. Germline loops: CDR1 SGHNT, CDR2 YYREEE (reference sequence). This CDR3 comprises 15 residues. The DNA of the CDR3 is TGTGCCAGCAGCTTGGGAGGGCGCGGGAACACTGAAGCTTTCTTT. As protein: CASSLGGRGNTEAFF.

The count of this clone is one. The CDR3 spells CASSVGGGAGEQFF. The DNA of the CDR3 is TGTGCCAGCAGCGTGGGCGGGGGGGCCGGTGAGCAGTTCTTC. The chain links TRBV9 to TRBJ2-1, with TRBD2 matching over 9 bases. This CDR3 has 14 residues. Per the germline V gene, CDR1 is SGDLS and CDR2 is YYNGEE. V dropped 2 bases and J dropped 9; count of bases not matched to a gene: 6.

The CDR3 nucleotides are TGTGCCAGCAGCTTAGTCAGATCTACAGATACGCAGTATTTT. Amino acid sequence: CASSLVRSTDTQYF. The J gene is TRBJ2-3, the V gene TRBV13, with D uncertain. The length of the CDR3 is 14 residues. The ends were cut back, 1 base at V and 3 bases at J, with 8 bases in the middle. CDR1 is PRHDT, CDR2 FYEKMQ, per germline (reference sequence).

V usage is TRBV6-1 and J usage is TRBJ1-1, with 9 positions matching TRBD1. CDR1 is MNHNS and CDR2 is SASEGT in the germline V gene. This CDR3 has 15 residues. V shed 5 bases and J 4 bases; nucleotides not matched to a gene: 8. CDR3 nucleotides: TGTGCCAGCAGTCCGACGACAGGGGGAAGCACTGAAGCTTTCTTT. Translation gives CASSPTTGGSTEAFF.

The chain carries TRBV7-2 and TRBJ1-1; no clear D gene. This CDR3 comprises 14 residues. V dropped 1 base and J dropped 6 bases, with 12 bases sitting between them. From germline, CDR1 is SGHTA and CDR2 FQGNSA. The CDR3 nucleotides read TGTGCCAGCAGCTTAGAAGTGCACCTCGCTGAAGCTTTCTTT. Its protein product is CASSLEVHLAEAFF. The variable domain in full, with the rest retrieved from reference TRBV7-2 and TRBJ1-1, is GAGVSQSPSNKVTEKGKDVELRCDPISGHTALYWYRQSLGQGLEFLIYFQGNSAPDKSGLPSDRFSAERTGGSVSTLTIQRTQQEDSAVYLCASSLEVHLAEAFFGQGTRLTVV.

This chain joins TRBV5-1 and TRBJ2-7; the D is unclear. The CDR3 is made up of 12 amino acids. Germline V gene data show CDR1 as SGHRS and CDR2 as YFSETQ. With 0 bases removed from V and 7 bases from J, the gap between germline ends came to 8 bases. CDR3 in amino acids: CASSLAGLEQYF. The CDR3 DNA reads TGCGCCAGCAGCTTGGCCGGGCTTGAGCAGTACTTC.

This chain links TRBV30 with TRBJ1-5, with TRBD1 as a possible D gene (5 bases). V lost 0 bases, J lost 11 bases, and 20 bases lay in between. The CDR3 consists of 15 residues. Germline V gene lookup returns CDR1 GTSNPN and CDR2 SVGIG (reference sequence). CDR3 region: CAWSVSGGPWGAQHF. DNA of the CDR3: TGTGCCTGGAGTGTCAGCGGGGGACCCTGGGGGGCCCAGCATTTT.

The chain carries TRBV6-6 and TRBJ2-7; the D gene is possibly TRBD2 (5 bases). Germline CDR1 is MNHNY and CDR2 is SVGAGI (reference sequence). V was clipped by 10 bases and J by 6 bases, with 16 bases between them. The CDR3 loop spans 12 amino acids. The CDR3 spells CATWGEGFEQYF. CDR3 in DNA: TGTGCCACGTGGGGAGAGGGATTCGAGCAGTACTTC.

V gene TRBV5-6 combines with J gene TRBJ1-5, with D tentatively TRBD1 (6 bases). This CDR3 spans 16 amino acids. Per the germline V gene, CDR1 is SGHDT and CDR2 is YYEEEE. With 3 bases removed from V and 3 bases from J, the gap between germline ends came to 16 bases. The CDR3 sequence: CASSSSRGQVNQPQHF. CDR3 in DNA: TGTGCCAGCAGCTCTTCTCGGGGGCAAGTCAATCAGCCCCAGCATTTT.